Sequencing of this T cell receptor (beta chain) was carried out in a study of T-cell memory formation after mild COVID-19. MiXCR was run by TCRdb on the 5' RACE reads, yielding one entry per CDR3 protein. The sample has just under 150,000 distinct CDR3 sequences, about 6% seen once. This clonotype was observed at least ten times. The V segment lost 4 bases and the J segment 4 bases; nucleotides outside the gene matches: 11. This CDR3 has 16 amino acids. Germline loops: CDR1 SGHRS, CDR2 YFSETQ. Sequences were obtained from PBMCs or a T cell subset sorted from them (not recorded which). This TCR was recovered from an adult woman who had mild COVID-19 (a few samples of this study predate the infection). Cell type and time point are not known. V and J are TRBV5-1 and TRBJ2-7, with 10 bases lining up with TRBD1. The CDR3 region is CASSRLRTGGNYEQYF. The CDR3 region has the DNA TGCGCCAGCAGCAGATTACGGACAGGGGGAAATTACGAGCAGTACTTC.